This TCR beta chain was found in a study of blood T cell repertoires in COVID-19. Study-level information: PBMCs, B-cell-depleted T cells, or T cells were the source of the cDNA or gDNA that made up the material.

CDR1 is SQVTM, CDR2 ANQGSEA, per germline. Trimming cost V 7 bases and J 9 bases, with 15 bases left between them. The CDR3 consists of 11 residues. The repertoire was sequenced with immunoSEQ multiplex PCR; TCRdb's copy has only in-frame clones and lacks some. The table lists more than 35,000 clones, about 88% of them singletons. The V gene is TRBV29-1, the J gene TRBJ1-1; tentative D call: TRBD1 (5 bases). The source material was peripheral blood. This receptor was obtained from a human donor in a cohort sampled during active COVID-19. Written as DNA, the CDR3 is TGCAGCGCCCTCATTCTGGGGCAAGCTTTCTTT. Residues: CSALILGQAFF. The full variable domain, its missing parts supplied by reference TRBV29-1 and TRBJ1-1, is SAVISQKPSRDICQRGTSLTIQCQVDSQVTMMFWYRQQPGQSLTLIATANQGSEATYESGFVIDKFPISRPNLTFSTLTVSNMSPEDSSIYLCSALILGQAFFGQGTRLTVV.